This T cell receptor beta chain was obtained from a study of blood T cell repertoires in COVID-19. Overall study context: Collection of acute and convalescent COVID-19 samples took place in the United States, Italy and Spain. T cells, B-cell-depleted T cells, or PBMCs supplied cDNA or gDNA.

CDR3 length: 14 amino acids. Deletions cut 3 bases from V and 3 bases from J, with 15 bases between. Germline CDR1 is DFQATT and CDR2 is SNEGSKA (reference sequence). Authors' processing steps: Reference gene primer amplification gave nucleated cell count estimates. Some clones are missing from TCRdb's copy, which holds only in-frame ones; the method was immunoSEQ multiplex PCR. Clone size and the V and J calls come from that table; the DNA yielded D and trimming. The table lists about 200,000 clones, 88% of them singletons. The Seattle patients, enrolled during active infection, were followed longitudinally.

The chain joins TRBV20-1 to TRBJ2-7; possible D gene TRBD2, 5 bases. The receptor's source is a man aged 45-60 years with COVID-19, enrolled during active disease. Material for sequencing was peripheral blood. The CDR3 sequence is CSASYRGLVYEQYF. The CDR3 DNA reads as TGCAGTGCTAGTTATCGGGGATTGGTCTACGAGCAGTACTTC.